These 3 T cell receptor beta chains were sequenced from one sample in a study of identical twins. TCRdb re-called the 5' RACE reads through MiXCR, storing one row per CDR3 protein. Of around 1.7 million distinct CDR3 sequences in the sample, more than 30% are singletons; the top ten hold under 0.35%. Sequenced material: cord blood. These receptors all stem from a newborn girl in good health.

This clonotype was observed a handful of times. V and J are TRBV5-6 and TRBJ2-1; D uncertain. Between the trimmed V and J ends, which lost 4 bases and 4 bases, there was a span of 12 bases. This CDR3 comprises 14 residues. The germline CDR1 and CDR2 sequences are SGHDT and YYEEEE. CDR3 DNA: TGTGCCAGCAGCCCCCTCGAGGCTTACAATGAGCAGTTCTTC. This translates into CASSPLEAYNEQFF.

V usage is TRBV19 and J usage is TRBJ2-3; unclear D gene. Trimming removed 7 bases from V and 0 bases from J, with 11 bases in between. Germline V lookup: CDR1 LNHDA, CDR2 SQIVND (reference sequence). This CDR3 spans 14 amino acids. This CDR3 is CASNFGSSTDTQYF. The CDR3 coding sequence is TGTGCCAGTAATTTCGGCAGTAGCACAGATACGCAGTATTTT.

This chain joins TRBV5-6 and TRBJ2-1; maybe TRBD2 (6 bases). This CDR3 contains 14 residues. Germline V gives CDR1 SGHDT, CDR2 YYEEEE. V shed 6 bases and J shed 2 bases, with 12 bases lying between them. Here the CDR3 DNA reads TGTGCCAGCACAGTGGCGGGGCCCTACAATGAGCAGTTCTTC. Translation: CASTVAGPYNEQFF.